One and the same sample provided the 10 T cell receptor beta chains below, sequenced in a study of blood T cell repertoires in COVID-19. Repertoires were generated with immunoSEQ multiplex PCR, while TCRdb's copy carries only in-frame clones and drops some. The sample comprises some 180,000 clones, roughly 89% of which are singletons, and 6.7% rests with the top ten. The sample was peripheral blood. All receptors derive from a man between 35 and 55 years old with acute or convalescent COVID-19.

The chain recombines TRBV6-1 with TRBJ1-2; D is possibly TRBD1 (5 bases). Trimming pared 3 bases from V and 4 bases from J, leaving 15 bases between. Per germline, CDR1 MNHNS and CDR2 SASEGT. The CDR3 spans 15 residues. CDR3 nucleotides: TGTGCCAGCAGTGATGGCGGGGCGGGGGGCTATGGCTACACCTTC. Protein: CASSDGGAGGYGYTF.

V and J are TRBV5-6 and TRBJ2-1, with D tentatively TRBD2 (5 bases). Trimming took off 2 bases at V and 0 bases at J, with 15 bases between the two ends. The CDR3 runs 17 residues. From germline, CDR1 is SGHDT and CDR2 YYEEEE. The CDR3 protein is CASSFTSSSFSYNEQFF. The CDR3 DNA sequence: TGTGCCAGCAGCTTCACTAGTTCTTCTTTCTCCTACAATGAGCAGTTCTTC.

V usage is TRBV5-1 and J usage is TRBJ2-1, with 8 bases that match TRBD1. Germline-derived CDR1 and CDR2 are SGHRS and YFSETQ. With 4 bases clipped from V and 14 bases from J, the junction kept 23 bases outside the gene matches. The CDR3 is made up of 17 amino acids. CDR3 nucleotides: TGCGCCAGCAGCACTATGGTGGGAACAGGGGGATCCCCCTTTAAGTTCTTC. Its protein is CASSTMVGTGGSPFKFF. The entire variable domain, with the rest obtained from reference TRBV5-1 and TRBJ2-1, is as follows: KAGVTQTPRYLIKTRGQQVTLSCSPISGHRSVSWYQQTPGQGLQFLFEYFSETQRNKGNFPGRFSGRQFSNSRSEMNVSTLELGDSALYLCASSTMVGTGGSPFKFFGPGTRLTVL.

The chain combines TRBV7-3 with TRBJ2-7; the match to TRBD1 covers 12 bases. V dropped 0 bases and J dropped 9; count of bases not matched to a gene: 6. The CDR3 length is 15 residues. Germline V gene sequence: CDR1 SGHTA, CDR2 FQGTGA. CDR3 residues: CASSLTSGTGGGQYF. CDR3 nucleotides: TGTGCCAGCAGCTTAACCTCCGGGACAGGGGGCGGGCAGTACTTC.

The CDR3 here is CASSPAGGGSNQPQHF. CDR3 bases: TGTGCCAGCAGCCCCGCGGGGGGAGGTAGCAATCAGCCCCAGCATTTT. The rearrangement uses TRBV7-9 and TRBJ1-5, with TRBD1 as a possible D gene (5 bases). The CDR3 has 16 amino acids. CDR1 is SEHNR, CDR2 FQNEAQ, per germline (reference sequence). V lost 5 bases and J 0 bases, leaving 14 bases between the germline ends.

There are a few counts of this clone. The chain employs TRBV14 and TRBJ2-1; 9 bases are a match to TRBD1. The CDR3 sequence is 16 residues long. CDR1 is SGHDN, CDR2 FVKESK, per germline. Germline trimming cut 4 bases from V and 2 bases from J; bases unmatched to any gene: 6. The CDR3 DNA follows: TGTGCCAGCAGCCGGTGGACAGGGGAGGCCTACAATGAGCAGTTCTTC. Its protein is CASSRWTGEAYNEQFF.

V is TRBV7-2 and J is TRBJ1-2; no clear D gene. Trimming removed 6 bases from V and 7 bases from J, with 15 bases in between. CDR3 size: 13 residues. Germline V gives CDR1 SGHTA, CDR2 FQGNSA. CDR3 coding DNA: TGTGCCAGCAGACCAGTTCCCGTCTCTGGCTACACCTTC. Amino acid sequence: CASRPVPVSGYTF.

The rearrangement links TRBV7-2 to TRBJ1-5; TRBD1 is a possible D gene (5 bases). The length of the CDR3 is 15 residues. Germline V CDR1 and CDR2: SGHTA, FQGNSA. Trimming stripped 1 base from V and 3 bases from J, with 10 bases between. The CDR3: CASSLEGRVNQPQHF. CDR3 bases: TGTGCCAGCAGCTTAGAGGGGAGGGTCAATCAGCCCCAGCATTTT.

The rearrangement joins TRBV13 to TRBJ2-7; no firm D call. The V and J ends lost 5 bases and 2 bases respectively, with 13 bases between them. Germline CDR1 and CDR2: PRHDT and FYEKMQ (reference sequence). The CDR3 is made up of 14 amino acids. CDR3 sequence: CASSPLGVPYEQYF. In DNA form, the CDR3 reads TGTGCCAGCAGCCCCCTGGGCGTACCCTACGAGCAGTACTTC.

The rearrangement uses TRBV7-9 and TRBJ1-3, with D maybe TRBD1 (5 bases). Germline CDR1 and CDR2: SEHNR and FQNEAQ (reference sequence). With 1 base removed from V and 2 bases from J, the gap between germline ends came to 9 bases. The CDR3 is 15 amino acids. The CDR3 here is CASSLGGGPGNTIYF. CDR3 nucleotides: TGTGCCAGCAGCTTAGGGGGGGGACCTGGAAACACCATATATTTT.